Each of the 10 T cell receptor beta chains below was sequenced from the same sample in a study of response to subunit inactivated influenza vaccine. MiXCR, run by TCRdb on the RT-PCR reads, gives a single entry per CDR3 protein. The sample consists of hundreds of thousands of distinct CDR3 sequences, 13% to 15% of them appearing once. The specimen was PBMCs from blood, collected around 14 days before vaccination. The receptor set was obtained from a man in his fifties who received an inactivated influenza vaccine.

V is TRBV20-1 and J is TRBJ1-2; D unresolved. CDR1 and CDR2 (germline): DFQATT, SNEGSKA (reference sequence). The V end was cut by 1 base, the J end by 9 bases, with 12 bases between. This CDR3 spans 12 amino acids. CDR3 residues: CSARGVDQRYTF. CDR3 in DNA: TGCAGTGCTAGAGGGGTGGATCAACGCTACACCTTC.

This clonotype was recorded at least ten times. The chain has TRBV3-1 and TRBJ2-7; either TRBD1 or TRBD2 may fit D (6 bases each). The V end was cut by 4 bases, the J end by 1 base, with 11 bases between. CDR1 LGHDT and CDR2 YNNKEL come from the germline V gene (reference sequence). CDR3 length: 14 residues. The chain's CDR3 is CASSRGATSYEQYF. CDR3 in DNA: TGTGCCAGCAGCCGGGGGGCCACTTCCTACGAGCAGTACTTC.

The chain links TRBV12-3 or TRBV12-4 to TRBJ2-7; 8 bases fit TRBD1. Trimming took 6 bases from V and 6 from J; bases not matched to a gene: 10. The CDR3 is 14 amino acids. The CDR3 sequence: CASSGQGMVTEQYF. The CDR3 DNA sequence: TGTGCCAGCAGCGGACAGGGAATGGTGACCGAGCAGTACTTC.

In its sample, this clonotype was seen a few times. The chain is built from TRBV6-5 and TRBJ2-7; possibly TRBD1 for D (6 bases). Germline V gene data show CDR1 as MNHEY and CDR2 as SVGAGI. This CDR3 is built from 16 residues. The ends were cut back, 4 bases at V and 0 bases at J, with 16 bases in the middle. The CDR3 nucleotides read TGTGCCAGCAGTTCCGAGAGGGGGAGAAGCTCCTACGAGCAGTACTTC. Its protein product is CASSSERGRSSYEQYF.

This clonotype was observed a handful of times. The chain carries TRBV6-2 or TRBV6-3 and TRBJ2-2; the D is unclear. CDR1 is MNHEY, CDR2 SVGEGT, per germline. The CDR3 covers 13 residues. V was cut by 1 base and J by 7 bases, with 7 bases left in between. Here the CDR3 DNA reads TGTGCCAGCAGTTACTACAATGGCGGGGAGCTGTTTTTT. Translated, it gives CASSYYNGGELFF.

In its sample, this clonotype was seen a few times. The CDR3 DNA follows: TGCGCCAGCAGCCAAACGGGGTACTCCTACGAGCAGTACTTC. Translated, it gives CASSQTGYSYEQYF. This chain links TRBV4-3 with TRBJ2-7; D might be TRBD2 (5 bases). Germline V gene lookup returns CDR1 LGHNA and CDR2 YSLEER. This CDR3 has 14 residues. The V and J ends lost 2 bases and 0 bases respectively, with 8 bases between them.

The CDR3 region is CASSLGGGNTIYF. As DNA, the CDR3 is TGTGCCAGCAGCTTGGGGGGCGGAAACACCATATATTTT. This chain connects TRBV7-2 to TRBJ1-3, with D tentatively TRBD1 (6 bases). With 3 bases removed from V and 4 bases from J, the gap between germline ends came to 7 bases. The germline gives CDR1 SGHTA, CDR2 FQGNSA. The CDR3 is made up of 13 amino acids.

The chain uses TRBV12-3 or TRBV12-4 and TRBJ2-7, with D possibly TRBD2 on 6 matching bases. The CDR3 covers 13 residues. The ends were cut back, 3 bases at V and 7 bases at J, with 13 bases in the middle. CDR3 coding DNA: TGTGCCAGCAGTTTTGGGGGAGGAAGTGAGCAGTACTTC. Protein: CASSFGGGSEQYF.

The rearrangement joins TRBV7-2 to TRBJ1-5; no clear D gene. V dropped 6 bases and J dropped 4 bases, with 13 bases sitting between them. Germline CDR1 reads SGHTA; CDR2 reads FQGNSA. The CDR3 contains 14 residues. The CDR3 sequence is CASSSSGGNQPQHF. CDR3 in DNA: TGTGCCAGCAGTTCCTCAGGTGGGAATCAGCCCCAGCATTTT.

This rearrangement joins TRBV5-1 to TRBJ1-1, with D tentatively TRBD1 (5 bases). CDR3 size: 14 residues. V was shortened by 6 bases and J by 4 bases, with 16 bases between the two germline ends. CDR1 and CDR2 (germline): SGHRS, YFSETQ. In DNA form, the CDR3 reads TGCGCCAGCACCCCGGATTATGGGGGCACTGAAGCTTTCTTT. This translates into CASTPDYGGTEAFF.